This entry lists 22 T cell receptor beta chains sequenced from one sample in a study of shared clonotypes between healthy human individuals. Generated by immunoSEQ multiplex PCR, the TCRdb table keeps only in-frame clones and is missing some. The sample holds around 600,000 clones; roughly 98% are singletons and the top ten take 0.3%. Naive CD8 isolation took CD45RO-negative cells positively selected for CCR7 and excluded terminally differentiated effector memory CD45RA+ cells. The sequenced sample was naive CD8+ T cells sorted from blood. The receptors stem from a man between 25 and 39 years old in good health.

The CDR3 loop is CAIGSRDGSNQPQHF. The CDR3, as DNA: TGTGCCATCGGCTCCCGGGACGGAAGCAATCAGCCCCAGCATTTT. The rearrangement uses TRBV10-3 and TRBJ1-5, with D possibly matching TRBD1 (5 bases). Germline V lookup: CDR1 ENHRY, CDR2 SYGVKD. The CDR3 has 15 amino acids. Trimming cost V 8 bases and J 1 base, with 15 bases left between them.

This chain connects TRBV5-1 to TRBJ2-7, with D possibly TRBD1 on 6 matching bases. Germline-derived CDR1 and CDR2 are SGHRS and YFSETQ. V lost 1 base and J lost 2, with 10 bases in between. This CDR3 is 14 amino acids long. In DNA form, the CDR3 reads TGCGCCAGCAGCTTGCGGGGACAAGCCTACGAGCAGTACTTC. This translates into CASSLRGQAYEQYF.

This rearrangement joins TRBV10-3 to TRBJ2-7; D is perhaps TRBD2 (6 bases). The CDR3 runs 14 residues. Germline V gene data show CDR1 as ENHRY and CDR2 as SYGVKD. The germline V and J ends were trimmed by 2 bases and 2 bases, with 10 bases remaining between them. Here the CDR3 reads CAISEGSGPYEQYF. In DNA, the CDR3 is TGTGCCATCAGTGAGGGTAGCGGTCCCTACGAGCAGTACTTC.

This rearrangement joins TRBV7-3 to TRBJ2-1; D tentatively reads TRBD1 or TRBD2 (5 bases each). The ends were cut back, 0 bases at V and 10 bases at J, with 13 bases in the middle. The CDR3 runs to 14 residues. Germline lookup yields CDR1 SGHTA and CDR2 FQGTGA. The CDR3 reads CASSLTYSGTEQFF. The CDR3 DNA reads as TGTGCCAGCAGCTTAACGTACTCTGGGACCGAGCAGTTCTTC.

The V gene is TRBV30, the J gene TRBJ2-3; tentatively, D is TRBD2 (6 bases). There are 14 residues in the CDR3. Germline CDR1 is GTSNPN and CDR2 is SVGIG (reference sequence). V was shortened by 5 bases and J by 0 bases, with 12 bases between the two germline ends. The DNA for the CDR3 is TGTGCCTGGCGTCGCGGGATGAGCACAGATACGCAGTATTTT. It codes for CAWRRGMSTDTQYF.

The rearrangement links TRBV6-5 to TRBJ2-2; D gene uncertain. The CDR3 totals 13 residues. CDR1 is MNHEY, CDR2 SVGAGI, per germline. V gave up 6 bases and J gave up 6 bases, with 11 bases separating them. Here the CDR3 reads CASSSLLSGELFF. The CDR3 DNA is TGTGCCAGCAGCTCTCTTCTATCCGGGGAGCTGTTTTTT.

The V and J genes are TRBV5-1 and TRBJ2-7; D may correspond to TRBD1 or TRBD2 (6 bases each). The CDR3 spans 13 residues. Trimming removed 5 bases from V and 3 bases from J, with 12 bases in between. Looked up from germline, CDR1 is SGHRS and CDR2 is YFSETQ. The CDR3 is CASRRDTDYEQYF. In nucleotides, the CDR3 is TGCGCCAGCAGGCGGGACACGGACTACGAGCAGTACTTC.

The chain is built from TRBV7-9 and TRBJ1-2; D gene uncertain. The V gene lost 1 base and the J gene lost 7 bases, with 10 bases spanning the gap. Germline loops: CDR1 SEHNR, CDR2 FQNEAQ (reference sequence). The CDR3 spans 13 residues. The CDR3 sequence is CASSLGGERGYTF. In DNA form, the CDR3 reads TGTGCCAGCAGCTTAGGGGGAGAACGTGGCTACACCTTC.

V is TRBV6-1 and J is TRBJ2-7; unclear D gene. This CDR3 region has 14 residues. CDR1 is MNHNS, CDR2 SASEGT, per germline. Trimming removed 4 bases at V and 3 bases at J, with 13 bases between. The CDR3 reads CASSVQSSYYEQYF. The CDR3 DNA follows: TGTGCCAGCAGTGTACAGAGCTCTTACTACGAGCAGTACTTC.

The chain employs TRBV30 and TRBJ2-1; 7 positions agree with TRBD2. V was pared by 2 bases and J by 2 bases, with 6 bases of the junction left unmatched. Germline CDR1 reads GTSNPN; CDR2 reads SVGIG (reference sequence). This CDR3 comprises 15 residues. The chain's CDR3 is CAWSFLAETYNEQFF. The CDR3, as DNA: TGTGCCTGGAGTTTCCTAGCGGAGACCTACAATGAGCAGTTCTTC.

This chain joins TRBV28 and TRBJ2-1; 8 positions match TRBD2. This CDR3 has 14 residues. CDR1 is MDHEN and CDR2 is SYDVKM in the germline V gene. V lost 8 bases and J lost 3; bases outside the gene matches: 6. The CDR3 region has the DNA TGTGCCAGCGGGGGGGGACTAGGCTACAATGAGCAGTTCTTC. It translates to CASGGGLGYNEQFF.

J is TRBJ2-1 and V is TRBV7-9; D is undetermined. The CDR3 loop spans 15 amino acids. V lost 2 bases, J lost 0 bases, and 8 bases lay in between. Germline CDR1 is SEHNR and CDR2 is FQNEAQ (reference sequence). CDR3 in DNA: TGTGCCAGCAGCTTAACAGAGAGCTCCTACAATGAGCAGTTCTTC. The encoded protein is CASSLTESSYNEQFF.

The chain combines TRBV11-2 with TRBJ2-2; unclear D gene. The CDR3 runs 14 residues. CDR1 SGHAT and CDR2 FQNNGV come from the germline V gene. The V gene lost 2 bases and the J gene lost 7 bases, with 11 bases spanning the gap. CDR3 region: CASSLFGEGGELFF. The DNA for the CDR3 is TGTGCCAGCAGCTTATTTGGGGAAGGCGGGGAGCTGTTTTTT.

The J gene is TRBJ2-7, the V gene TRBV28; 9 positions match TRBD1. With 5 bases clipped from V and 5 bases from J, the junction kept 10 bases outside the gene matches. Germline CDR1 MDHEN, CDR2 SYDVKM. The CDR3 sequence is 15 residues long. CDR3 sequence reads: CASSTGTGPWDEQYF. The CDR3 region has the DNA TGTGCCAGCAGTACCGGGACAGGGCCTTGGGACGAGCAGTACTTC. The full variable domain, rest sourced from reference TRBV28 and TRBJ2-7, is DVKVTQSSRYLVKRTGEKVFLECVQDMDHENMFWYRQDPGLGLRLIYFSYDVKMKEKGDIPEGYSVSREKKERFSLILESASTNQTSMYLCASSTGTGPWDEQYFGPGTRLTVT.

The chain recombines TRBV4-2 with TRBJ2-1, with 8 bases identical to TRBD1. The CDR3 length is 17 residues. V shed 1 base and J 4 bases; nucleotides not matched to a gene: 9. CDR1 is LGHNA, CDR2 YNFKEQ, per germline. The chain's CDR3 is CASSQVLGTGDYNEQFF. In DNA form, the CDR3 reads TGTGCCAGCAGCCAAGTGCTCGGGACAGGAGATTACAATGAGCAGTTCTTC.

V gene TRBV27 combines with J gene TRBJ1-2, with D perhaps TRBD1 (6 bases). Trimming pared 6 bases from V and 8 bases from J, leaving 22 bases between. Germline lookup yields CDR1 MNHEY and CDR2 SMNVEV (reference sequence). The CDR3 runs 15 residues. DNA for the CDR3: TGTGCCAGCAGCCCCAACGCCTGGGGGGGCGAAGGCTACACCTTC. Translating it yields CASSPNAWGGEGYTF.

The chain recombines TRBV19 with TRBJ2-1; TRBD2 aligns across 7 bases. V lost 6 bases to trimming and J lost 9 bases; unmatched junction nucleotides: 8. Germline-derived CDR1 and CDR2 are LNHDA and SQIVND (reference sequence). This CDR3 has 13 amino acids. The DNA of the CDR3 is TGTGCCAGTAGCCCGATGGGAGGGTCTGAGCAGTTCTTC. Its protein is CASSPMGGSEQFF. The full variable domain, its missing parts supplied by reference TRBV19 and TRBJ2-1, is DGGITQSPKYLFRKEGQNVTLSCEQNLNHDAMYWYRQDPGQGLRLIYYSQIVNDFQKGDIAEGYSVSREKKESFPLTVTSAQKNPTAFYLCASSPMGGSEQFFGPGTRLTVL.

CDR3 amino acids: CASWSGGPYNEQFF. Written as DNA, the CDR3 is TGTGCCAGTTGGAGCGGGGGGCCCTACAATGAGCAGTTCTTC. This sequence joins TRBV19 and TRBJ2-1; 9 nucleotides agree with TRBD2. The CDR3 has 14 residues. In germline, CDR1 is LNHDA, CDR2 SQIVND (reference sequence). V gave up 8 bases and J gave up 2 bases; unmatched junction bases: 4.

The chain links TRBV29-1 to TRBJ2-7; 10 bases map to TRBD1. Germline V gene lookup returns CDR1 SQVTM and CDR2 ANQGSEA. V gave up 3 bases and J gave up 3 bases; unmatched junction bases: 2. This CDR3 contains 13 residues. CDR3 in DNA: TGCAGCGTTGAGGGACAGGGGAACTACGAGCAGTACTTC. Amino acids: CSVEGQGNYEQYF.

The V and J genes are TRBV7-9 and TRBJ2-1; D is possibly TRBD2 (5 bases). Germline V gene lookup returns CDR1 SEHNR and CDR2 FQNEAQ (reference sequence). V lost 5 bases to trimming and J lost 0 bases, with 17 bases between them. The CDR3 length is 17 residues. The DNA of the CDR3 is TGTGCCAGCAGCCGATCCGGAGGCTCGAGCTCCTACAATGAGCAGTTCTTC. Protein product: CASSRSGGSSSYNEQFF.

V is TRBV27 and J is TRBJ2-7; TRBD2 matches at 7 bases. V shed 5 bases, J shed 2 bases, and the junction held 12 bases outside the gene matches. This CDR3 spans 16 amino acids. CDR1 and CDR2 (germline): MNHEY, SMNVEV (reference sequence). CDR3 nucleotides: TGTGCCAGCAGTCCGGCCGGGCGGGAGTTCACCTACGAGCAGTACTTC. The encoded protein is CASSPAGREFTYEQYF.

The CDR3 region has the DNA TGTGCCAGCAGTCCCCGGTGGGGGAGGGTGACAGATACGCAGTATTTT. It translates to CASSPRWGRVTDTQYF. V is TRBV27 and J is TRBJ2-3, with 7 bases identical to TRBD2. V was pared by 5 bases and J by 3 bases, with 11 bases of the junction left unmatched. CDR3 length: 16 residues. CDR1 and CDR2 (germline): MNHEY, SMNVEV (reference sequence).